What follows are 25 T cell receptor beta chains derived from one specimen sequenced in a study of T cells after posttransplantation cyclophosphamide. Clones were sequenced by immunoSEQ multiplex PCR, and TCRdb holds only the in-frame ones, with some missing. The repertoire consists of roughly 8,500 clones, with approximately 92% occurring once and the leading ten covering about 1.5%. Sequenced input: memory CD4+ T cells sorted from PBMCs. Receptor source: a woman aged 55-70 years in good health, CMV-negative, and a related stem cell transplant donor.

In its sample, this clone was seen a few times. The gene calls are TRBV5-1 and TRBJ2-2; 8 bases line up with TRBD2. This CDR3 has 16 residues. V dropped 0 bases and J dropped 5; count of bases not matched to a gene: 6. CDR1 is SGHRS and CDR2 is YFSETQ in the germline V gene. CDR3 sequence reads: CASSLEAGAGTGELFF. Written as DNA, the CDR3 is TGCGCCAGCAGCTTGGAAGCGGGAGCGGGGACCGGGGAGCTGTTTTTT.

This clone appeared a single time. The gene calls are TRBV9 and TRBJ1-2; D is possibly TRBD1 (6 bases). The CDR3 length is 16 residues. The germline V and J ends were trimmed by 1 base and 0 bases, with 13 bases remaining between them. Per the germline V gene, CDR1 is SGDLS and CDR2 is YYNGEE. The CDR3 spells CASSVYDRPSNYGYTF. CDR3 sequence (DNA): TGTGCCAGCAGCGTATACGACAGGCCCTCTAACTATGGCTACACCTTC. The variable domain in full, completed from reference TRBV9 and TRBJ1-2, reads DSGVTQTPKHLITATGQRVTLRCSPRSGDLSVYWYQQSLDQGLQFLIQYYNGEERAKGNILERFSAQQFPDLHSELNLSSLELGDSALYFCASSVYDRPSNYGYTFGSGTRLTVV.

The V call is TRBV2, the J call TRBJ2-7, with TRBD1 matching over 7 bases. Looked up from germline, CDR1 is SNHLY and CDR2 is FYNNEI. Losses at the gene ends were 7 bases for V and 7 bases for J; bases not matched to a gene: 13. The CDR3 contains 14 residues. The CDR3 nucleotides read TGTGCCAGCATGAGGGACAGTTGGGTTGGGGAGCAGTACGTC. It yields the protein CASMRDSWVGEQYV.

The chain couples TRBV5-6 to TRBJ1-6; weak D call: TRBD1 (5 bases). Germline V gives CDR1 SGHDT, CDR2 YYEEEE. This CDR3 is 19 amino acids long. The germline V and J ends were trimmed by 3 bases and 0 bases, with 19 bases remaining between them. This CDR3 reads CASSSYGRQTSSYNSPLHF. In DNA form, the CDR3 reads TGTGCCAGCAGCTCCTACGGTCGACAGACGAGCTCCTATAATTCACCCCTCCACTTT. Combining the CDR3 with reference TRBV5-6 and TRBJ1-6 gives the whole variable domain DAGVTQSPTHLIKTRGQQVTLRCSPKSGHDTVSWYQQALGQGPQFIFQYYEEEERQRGNFPDRFSGHQFPNYSSELNVNALLLGDSALYLCASSSYGRQTSSYNSPLHFGNGTRLTVT.

The rearrangement joins TRBV27 to TRBJ2-5; D is perhaps TRBD2 (5 bases). V dropped 3 bases and J dropped 7 bases, with 15 bases sitting between them. The CDR3 is made up of 14 amino acids. Germline-derived CDR1 and CDR2 are MNHEY and SMNVEV (reference sequence). Written as DNA, the CDR3 is TGTGCCAGCAGTTTCACTACAACCGCGGGGACCCAGTACTTC. Translating gives CASSFTTTAGTQYF.

The rearrangement links TRBV6-1 to TRBJ1-5; 7 nucleotides match TRBD1. The junction had 7 bases not matched to a gene; V was cut back by 6 bases and J by 5 bases. Germline V gene data show CDR1 as MNHNS and CDR2 as SASEGT. The CDR3 runs 14 residues. The chain's CDR3 is CASSHTGADQPQHF. CDR3 in DNA: TGTGCCAGCAGCCACACAGGGGCGGATCAGCCCCAGCATTTT.

This clone was recorded a few times. J is TRBJ1-3 and V is TRBV19; D is undetermined. Trimming removed 6 bases from V and 4 bases from J, with 13 bases in between. The CDR3 is 14 residues long. The germline gives CDR1 LNHDA, CDR2 SQIVND (reference sequence). The CDR3 sequence is CASRPAPPGNTIYF. CDR3 DNA: TGTGCCAGTAGGCCCGCGCCCCCCGGAAACACCATATATTTT.

The chain couples TRBV28 to TRBJ2-2, with D possibly matching TRBD1 (6 bases). This CDR3 is 16 amino acids long. V dropped 2 bases and J dropped 6 bases, with 16 bases sitting between them. The germline V gene has CDR1 MDHEN and CDR2 SYDVKM. The CDR3 DNA reads as TGTGCCAGCAGTTTAGAAACAACAGGGCGGGCCGGGGAGCTGTTTTTT. It translates to CASSLETTGRAGELFF.

The chain recombines TRBV5-1 with TRBJ1-3; D uncertain. The germline gives CDR1 SGHRS, CDR2 YFSETQ. The V gene lost 0 bases and the J gene lost 0 bases, with 13 bases spanning the gap. The CDR3 runs to 17 residues. The CDR3 nucleotides are TGCGCCAGCAGCTTGGGGTTCGGCAGGAACTCTGGAAACACCATATATTTT. Protein sequence: CASSLGFGRNSGNTIYF.

The chain links TRBV7-2 to TRBJ1-4; TRBD1 matches 9 bases. With 5 bases clipped from V and 5 bases from J, the junction kept 3 bases outside the gene matches. The CDR3 runs to 14 residues. The germline V gene encodes CDR1 SGHTA and CDR2 FQGNSA. Here the CDR3 reads CASSVGQGNEKLFF. The CDR3 DNA follows: TGTGCCAGCAGCGTGGGACAGGGAAATGAAAAACTGTTTTTT.

The V and J genes are TRBV19 and TRBJ1-2; 7 bases align to TRBD1. The V gene end was trimmed by 7 bases and the J gene end by 8 bases; junction bases not matched to a gene: 13. This CDR3 region has 14 residues. Germline V lookup: CDR1 LNHDA, CDR2 SQIVND (reference sequence). This CDR3 is CASKIGTDPLGYTF. The CDR3 DNA follows: TGTGCCAGTAAGATAGGGACAGATCCTCTCGGCTACACCTTC.

The chain uses TRBV6-5 and TRBJ2-2; D not certain. The CDR3 runs to 13 residues. Trimming shortened V by 10 bases and J by 4 bases, and 13 bases separated the two germline ends. CDR1 and CDR2 from the germline V gene are MNHEY and SVGAGI. The CDR3 DNA sequence: TGTGCCACCATTAAGTCGGTCACCGGGGAGCTGTTTTTT. Its translation: CATIKSVTGELFF.

J is TRBJ2-7 and V is TRBV2, with TRBD2 identical over 7 bases. With V trimmed by 0 bases and J by 6 bases, 8 bases remained unmatched. CDR1 is SNHLY, CDR2 FYNNEI, per germline. This CDR3 is 15 amino acids long. As DNA, the CDR3 is TGTGCCAGCAGTGAAGCGCAGGCGGGAGCGAGCGAGCAGTACTTC. Encoded protein: CASSEAQAGASEQYF.

This chain links TRBV7-2 with TRBJ2-2, with TRBD2 matching over 8 bases. Germline values: CDR1 SGHTA, CDR2 FQGNSA. The CDR3 consists of 16 residues. The junction had 6 bases not matched to a gene; V was cut back by 5 bases and J by 1 base. The CDR3 here is CASSPLTSGNTGELFF. CDR3 in DNA: TGTGCCAGCAGCCCCCTCACTAGCGGGAACACCGGGGAGCTGTTTTTT. The variable domain in full, completed from reference TRBV7-2 and TRBJ2-2, reads GAGVSQSPSNKVTEKGKDVELRCDPISGHTALYWYRQSLGQGLEFLIYFQGNSAPDKSGLPSDRFSAERTGGSVSTLTIQRTQQEDSAVYLCASSPLTSGNTGELFFGEGSRLTVL.

For the CDR3, the DNA is TGTGCCAGCAGCTTAGGAGGGCAGTCGAACACCGGGGAGCTGTTTTTT. This codes for CASSLGGQSNTGELFF. The rearrangement joins TRBV11-2 to TRBJ2-2, with a possible D match to TRBD2 (5 bases). The V gene's germline CDR1 is SGHAT and CDR2 FQNNGV. The CDR3 runs 16 residues. V lost 1 base and J 0 bases, leaving 9 bases between the germline ends.

The chain employs TRBV2 and TRBJ2-1; 11 bases map to TRBD2. The CDR3 is 20 amino acids. V trimming: 2 bases; J trimming: 0 bases; junction bases outside the gene matches: 12. Germline CDR1 reads SNHLY; CDR2 reads FYNNEI. The CDR3 protein is CASSEFVGLAGGRSYNEQFF. The CDR3, as DNA: TGTGCCAGCAGTGAATTTGTCGGTCTAGCGGGAGGCCGCTCCTACAATGAGCAGTTCTTC.

The chain links TRBV19 to TRBJ2-2, with 7 bases fitting TRBD1. Germline assignment: CDR1 LNHDA and CDR2 SQIVND (reference sequence). Trimming at V came to 7 bases and at J to 5 bases, leaving 7 bases not matched to a gene. The CDR3 spans 14 residues. The CDR3 here is CASKRQGQTGELFF. CDR3 sequence (DNA): TGTGCCAGTAAGCGACAGGGTCAGACCGGGGAGCTGTTTTTT.

This chain links TRBV11-1 with TRBJ2-5; 8 nucleotides match TRBD2. The CDR3 has 17 residues. Germline values: CDR1 SGHAT, CDR2 FQDESV (reference sequence). J lost 2 bases, V lost 1 base, and 9 bases had no gene match. CDR3 nucleotide sequence: TGTGCCAGCAGCTTAGGCCTCAGCGGGGGTTCACAAGAGACCCAGTACTTC. It encodes CASSLGLSGGSQETQYF.

With respect to this clone: Other nucleotide sequences in the sample specify the same CDR3. The chain couples TRBV2 to TRBJ1-6, with TRBD1 matching over 7 bases. The J segment lost 13 bases and the V segment lost 6 bases, leaving 9 bases of the junction unmatched. Germline V gene sequence: CDR1 SNHLY, CDR2 FYNNEI. This CDR3 is 13 amino acids long. The CDR3 DNA is TGTGCCAGCAGAGACAGGGTTTTATCCCCCCTCCACTTT. This translates into CASRDRVLSPLHF.

This chain connects TRBV11-2 to TRBJ1-2; D possibly corresponds to TRBD1 (5 bases). From germline, CDR1 is SGHAT and CDR2 FQNNGV. V dropped 2 bases and J dropped 8 bases, with 12 bases sitting between them. The CDR3 spans 13 residues. The CDR3 protein is CASSLFGGGGYTF. The CDR3, as DNA: TGTGCCAGCAGCTTATTCGGCGGGGGAGGCTACACCTTC.

J is TRBJ2-2 and V is TRBV6-5; 8 nucleotides line up with TRBD2. The trim removed 6 bases at V and 4 bases at J, leaving 4 bases unmatched. The CDR3 extends over 14 amino acids. CDR1 is MNHEY and CDR2 is SVGAGI in the germline V gene. CDR3 DNA sequence: TGTGCCAGCAGCCGGGGGGGCTTCACCGGGGAGCTGTTTTTT. It codes for CASSRGGFTGELFF.

The V gene is TRBV28, the J gene TRBJ1-1, with D possibly being TRBD1 (6 bases). Deletions cut 3 bases from V and 1 base from J, with 15 bases between. Per germline, CDR1 MDHEN and CDR2 SYDVKM. This CDR3 has 16 residues. In DNA form, the CDR3 reads TGTGCCAGCAGTTTGGGTGCAGGGGCGAGGAACACTGAAGCTTTCTTT. Translated, it gives CASSLGAGARNTEAFF.

This clone has only one observation. The chain is built from TRBV27 and TRBJ2-3, with 7 bases aligning to TRBD1. The CDR3 consists of 17 residues. CDR1 and CDR2 (germline): MNHEY, SMNVEV (reference sequence). After removal of 5 bases from V and 3 bases from J, the junction contained 14 bases not matched to a gene. The CDR3 sequence is CASSLHPTGLGTDTQYF. In nucleotides, the CDR3 is TGTGCCAGCAGTCTCCACCCGACAGGGTTGGGAACAGATACGCAGTATTTT.

The chain uses TRBV6-1 and TRBJ1-2, with D possibly matching TRBD1 (5 bases). CDR1 and CDR2 (germline): MNHNS, SASEGT. This CDR3 spans 12 amino acids. With 3 bases removed from V and 8 bases from J, the gap between germline ends came to 10 bases. The CDR3 region has the DNA TGTGCCAGCAGTGACGGGGGGGACGGCTACACCTTC. Amino acids: CASSDGGDGYTF.

The rearrangement links TRBV5-4 to TRBJ2-5; the match to TRBD2 covers 9 bases. The length of the CDR3 is 16 residues. V shed 3 bases and J 0 bases; nucleotides not matched to a gene: 6. Germline V gives CDR1 SGHNT, CDR2 YYREEE (reference sequence). CDR3 region: CASSSPTSGYQETQYF. The CDR3 DNA is TGTGCCAGCAGCTCTCCGACTAGCGGTTACCAAGAGACCCAGTACTTC.